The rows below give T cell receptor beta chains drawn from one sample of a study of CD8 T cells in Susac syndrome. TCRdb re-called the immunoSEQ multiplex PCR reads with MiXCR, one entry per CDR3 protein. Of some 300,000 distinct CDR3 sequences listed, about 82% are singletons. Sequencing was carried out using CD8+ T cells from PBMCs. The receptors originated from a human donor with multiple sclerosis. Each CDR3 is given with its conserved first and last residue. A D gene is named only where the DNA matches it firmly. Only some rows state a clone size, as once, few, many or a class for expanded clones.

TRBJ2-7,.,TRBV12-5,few,TGTGCTAGTGGCCTAAACCCCTACGAGCAGTACTTC,CASGLNPYEQYF
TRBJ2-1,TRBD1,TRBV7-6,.,TGTGCCAGCAGCTGGGACAGGGCCGCCTACAATGAGCAGTTCTTC,CASSWDRAAYNEQFF
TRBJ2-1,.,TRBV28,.,TGTGCCAGCAGTTTGATCTATGAGCAGTTCTTC,CASSLIYEQFF
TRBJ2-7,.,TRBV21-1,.,TGTGCCAGCAGCAAAGAGCCGGGGGACTCCTTCGAGCAGTACTTC,CASSKEPGDSFEQYF
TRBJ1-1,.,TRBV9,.,TGTGCCAGCAGCGTAGCTAGAACTGCCGAAGCTTTCTTT,CASSVARTAEAFF
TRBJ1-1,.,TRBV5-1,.,TGCGCCAGCAGCCCGTGGACAGATGCGAACACTGAAGCTTTCTTT,CASSPWTDANTEAFF
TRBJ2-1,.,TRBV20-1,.,TGCAGTGCTAGGGCTAGCAGATACAATGAGCAGTTCTTC,CSARASRYNEQFF
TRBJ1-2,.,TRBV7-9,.,TGTGCCCTAGCACCCCTAGGAGAGATTTATGGCTACACCTTC,CALAPLGEIYGYTF
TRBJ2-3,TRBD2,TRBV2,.,TGTGCCAGCGGGCGCGGGGCGGGAGCCTACACAGATACGCAGTATTTT,CASGRGAGAYTDTQYF
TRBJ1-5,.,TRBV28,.,TGTGCCAGCAGTTTCGTCGTCCGGCCTAATCAGCCCCAGCATTTT,CASSFVVRPNQPQHF
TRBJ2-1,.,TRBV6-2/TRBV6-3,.,TGTGCCAGCAGGCGACTAGTCCTATACAATGAGCAGTTCTTC,CASRRLVLYNEQFF
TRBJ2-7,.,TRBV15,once,TGTGCCACCAGCCCTAGGGACGGCTCCTACGAGCAGTACTTC,CATSPRDGSYEQYF
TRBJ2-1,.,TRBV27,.,TGTGCCAGCAGTTTATCGGCGGGAAACTACAATGAGCAGTTCTTC,CASSLSAGNYNEQFF
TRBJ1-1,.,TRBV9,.,TGTGCCAGCAGCGACCGGGACGGGGCCCATGTGAACACTGAAGCTTTCTTT,CASSDRDGAHVNTEAFF
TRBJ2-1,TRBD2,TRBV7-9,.,TGTGCCAGCAGCTTAGTGGCGGGAGTTTACAATGAGCAGTTCTTC,CASSLVAGVYNEQFF
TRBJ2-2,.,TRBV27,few,TGTGCCAGCAGTTTAGGGAGAGGGAGCGGGGAGCTGTTTTTT,CASSLGRGSGELFF
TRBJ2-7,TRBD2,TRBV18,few,TGTGCCAGCTCGTCAGAGCGGGAGAACTACGAGCAGTACTTC,CASSSERENYEQYF
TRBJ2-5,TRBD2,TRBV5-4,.,TGTGCCAGCAGCTTGGAACTAGCGGGAGTGTCAGAGACCCAGTACTTC,CASSLELAGVSETQYF
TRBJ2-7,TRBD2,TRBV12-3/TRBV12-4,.,TGTGCCAGCAGCCCTCGGACTAGCGGGTTCTACGAGCAGTACTTC,CASSPRTSGFYEQYF
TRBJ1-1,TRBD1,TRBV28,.,TGTGCCAGCAGTCAATACTTTACAGGGGTGAACACTGAAGCTTTCTTT,CASSQYFTGVNTEAFF
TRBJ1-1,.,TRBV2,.,TGTGCCAGCATGCGAGGCCGATTGAACACTGAAGCTTTCTTT,CASMRGRLNTEAFF
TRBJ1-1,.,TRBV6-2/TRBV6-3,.,TGTGCCAGCAGTTCCGTTGAGGCTCGGAACACTGAAGCTTTCTTT,CASSSVEARNTEAFF
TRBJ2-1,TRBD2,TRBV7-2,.,TGTGCCAGCAGCTTAGCGCCAGGACTAGCGGGACGCTCCTACAATGAGCAGTTCTTC,CASSLAPGLAGRSYNEQFF
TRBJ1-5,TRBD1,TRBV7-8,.,TGTGCCAGCAGCTACAGGGGACAGCCCCAGCATTTT,CASSYRGQPQHF
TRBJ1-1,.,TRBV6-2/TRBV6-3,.,TGTGCCAGCACCATCTCGGCGTGGAACACTGAAGCTTTCTTT,CASTISAWNTEAFF
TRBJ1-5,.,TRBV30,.,TGTGCCTGGAGTGAAGGGTTCATGGAGCCCCAGCATTTT,CAWSEGFMEPQHF
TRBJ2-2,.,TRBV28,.,TGTGCCAGCAGCCCTAGCCGGACTCGTACCGGGGAGCTGTTTTTT,CASSPSRTRTGELFF
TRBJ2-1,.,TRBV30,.,TGTGCCTGGAGTGCAGACAGCGGTTCCTACAATGAGCAGTTCTTC,CAWSADSGSYNEQFF
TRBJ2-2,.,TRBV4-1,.,TGCGCCAGCAGCCAAGAATGGGGTGGTAGCATCGCGAACACCGGGGAGCTGTTTTTT,CASSQEWGGSIANTGELFF
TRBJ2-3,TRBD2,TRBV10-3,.,TGTGCCATTCGACTAGCGGGAGCAACAGATACGCAGTATTTT,CAIRLAGATDTQYF
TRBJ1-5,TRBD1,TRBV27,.,TGTGCCAGCAGTTTATATGGGACAGGGGGGCGTAGCAATCAGCCCCAGCATTTT,CASSLYGTGGRSNQPQHF
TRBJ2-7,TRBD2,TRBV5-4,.,TGTGCCAGCAGCTTAGAACTAGCGGGACACGAGCAGTACTTC,CASSLELAGHEQYF
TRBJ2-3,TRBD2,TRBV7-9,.,TGTGCCAGCAGCTCCCACGCGGGAGGAACAGATACGCAGTATTTT,CASSSHAGGTDTQYF
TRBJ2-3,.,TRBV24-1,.,TGTGCCACCATGGACCATGGCACAGATACGCAGTATTTT,CATMDHGTDTQYF
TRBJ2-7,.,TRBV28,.,TGTGCCAGCATGAGCTCCTACGAGCAGTACTTC,CASMSSYEQYF
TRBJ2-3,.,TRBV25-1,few,TGTGCCAGCACCTCCTCCCAGCCCAATGAAGATACGCAGTATTTT,CASTSSQPNEDTQYF
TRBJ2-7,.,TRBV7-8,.,TGTGCCAGCAGCTTAGATCAGGGGGGTTACGAGCAGTACTTC,CASSLDQGGYEQYF
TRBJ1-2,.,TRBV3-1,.,TGTGCCAGCAGCCAAGATACCCCAGGGATCGGCTATGGCTACACCTTC,CASSQDTPGIGYGYTF
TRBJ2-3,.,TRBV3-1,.,TGTGCCAGCAGCCCAGCCGCCAAAGATACGCAGTATTTT,CASSPAAKDTQYF
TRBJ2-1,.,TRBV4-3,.,TGCGCCAGCAGCCAGGTCGAGGGGGATCTGTTCCAGTTCTTC,CASSQVEGDLFQFF
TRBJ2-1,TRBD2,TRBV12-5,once,TGTGCTAGTGGTTGTCCGGGGGCGGGAGGGCCTTCTAATGAGCAGTTCTTC,CASGCPGAGGPSNEQFF
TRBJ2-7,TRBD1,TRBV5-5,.,TGTGCCAGCAGCTCGGGACAGACTCCCTACGAGCAGTACTTC,CASSSGQTPYEQYF
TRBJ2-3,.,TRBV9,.,TGTGCCAGCAGCGTAGGCCTCACAGATACGCAGTATTTT,CASSVGLTDTQYF
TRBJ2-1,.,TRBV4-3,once,TGCGCCAGCAGCCAAGATCGTAGCGGAGACAATGAGCAGTTCTTC,CASSQDRSGDNEQFF
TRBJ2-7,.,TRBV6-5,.,TGTGCCAGCAAGAAGAACAGGATCTACGAGCAGTACTTC,CASKKNRIYEQYF
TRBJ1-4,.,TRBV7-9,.,TGTGCCAGCAGCCCCTTACTCCACCCCCGGGATGAAAAACTGTTTTTT,CASSPLLHPRDEKLFF
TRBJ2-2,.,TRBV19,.,TGTGCCAGTACCTGGGTTACCGGGGAGCTGTTTTTT,CASTWVTGELFF
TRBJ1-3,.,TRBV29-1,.,TGCAGCGTTGAAGATCGGGGCCTGGGTGGAAACACCATATATTTT,CSVEDRGLGGNTIYF
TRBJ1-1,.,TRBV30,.,TGTGCCTGGAGGGAAGGGGTCGGAGAAGCTTTCTTT,CAWREGVGEAFF
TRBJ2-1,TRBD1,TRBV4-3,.,TGCGCCAGCAGCCGCGGACAGGGTAAGGATAGGAATGAGCAGTTCTTC,CASSRGQGKDRNEQFF
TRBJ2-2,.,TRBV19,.,TGTGCCACCATCCAGCGGCTCACCGGGGAGCTGTTTTTT,CATIQRLTGELFF
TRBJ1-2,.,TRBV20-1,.,TGCAGTGCTGCGAAGACCGGGAGCGGCTATGGCTACACCTTC,CSAAKTGSGYGYTF
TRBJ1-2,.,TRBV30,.,TGTGCCTCCCAGGAAGGGTCTAGCTATGGCTACACCTTC,CASQEGSSYGYTF
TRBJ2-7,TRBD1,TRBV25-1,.,TGTGCCAGCAGTGGACAGGGGGGCTACGAGCAGTACTTC,CASSGQGGYEQYF
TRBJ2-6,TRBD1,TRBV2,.,TGTGCCAGCAGTGAAGGGACAGGAGGTTCTGGGGCCAACGTCCTGACTTTC,CASSEGTGGSGANVLTF